Listed below are T cell receptor beta chains from one sample, sequenced in a study of early T cells in non-severe SARS-CoV-2 infection. MiXCR was run by TCRdb on the 5' RACE reads, yielding one entry per CDR3 protein. Seen here are about 83,000 distinct CDR3 sequences, 9% to 15% observed once, and the top ten hold over 6%. Sequenced: whole blood. The source is an adult who was a healthcare worker with PCR-confirmed SARS-CoV-2 infection or an uninfected control (not recorded which). Each CDR3 is given with its conserved first and last residue. The order of the fields is clone size, D gene, J gene, V gene, CDR3 DNA, CDR3 protein. A D gene is named only where the DNA matches it firmly. Expanded clones get a size class; other rows say once, few or many, or leave the size out.

>few|.|TRBJ1-5|TRBV15
TGTGCCACCGGCAGTCAGCCCCAGCATTTT
CATGSQPQHF
>few|.|TRBJ2-2|TRBV20-1
TGCAGTGCCCCCAGGCGGGGGAACACCGGGGAGCTGTTTTTT
CSAPRRGNTGELFF
>few|.|TRBJ1-1|TRBV5-4
TGTGCCAGTTGGCCGTCACCCGAGAACACTGAAGCTTTCTTT
CASWPSPENTEAFF
>.|.|TRBJ1-4|TRBV4-2
TGTGCCAGCAGCCAAGATTCGGGCGGAAGCGAAAAACTGTTTTTT
CASSQDSGGSEKLFF
>many|.|TRBJ2-3|TRBV20-1
TGCAGTGCTAGAGTTAGCGGCAGCACAGATACGCAGTATTTT
CSARVSGSTDTQYF
>few|.|TRBJ2-7|TRBV6-2/TRBV6-3
TGTGCCAGCAGTCCCGACAGGTACGCCTACGAGCAGTACTTC
CASSPDRYAYEQYF
>many|.|TRBJ1-6|TRBV11-2
TGTGCCAGCAATGGCAGCCCCAATTCACCCCTCCACTTT
CASNGSPNSPLHF
>.|.|TRBJ2-3|TRBV20-1
TGCAGTGCAAACAGGTTTCCCACAGATACGCAGTATTTT
CSANRFPTDTQYF
>.|.|TRBJ2-1|TRBV10-3
TGTGCCATCAGTGAGTCTGACAGCAATGAGCAGTTCTTC
CAISESDSNEQFF
>many|TRBD2|TRBJ2-2|TRBV12-3/TRBV12-4
TGTGCCAGCAGTTTCGATAGCGGGACCTTAATCGGGGAGCTGTTTTTT
CASSFDSGTLIGELFF
>many|TRBD1|TRBJ1-2|TRBV5-6
TGTGCCAGCAGCGGGGGGACAGGCTCTTCGAACTATGGCTACACCTTC
CASSGGTGSSNYGYTF
>.|TRBD2|TRBJ2-1|TRBV12-3/TRBV12-4
TGTGCCAGCAGTTTAGTGGCTAGCGGGACCTACAATGAGCAGTTCTTC
CASSLVASGTYNEQFF